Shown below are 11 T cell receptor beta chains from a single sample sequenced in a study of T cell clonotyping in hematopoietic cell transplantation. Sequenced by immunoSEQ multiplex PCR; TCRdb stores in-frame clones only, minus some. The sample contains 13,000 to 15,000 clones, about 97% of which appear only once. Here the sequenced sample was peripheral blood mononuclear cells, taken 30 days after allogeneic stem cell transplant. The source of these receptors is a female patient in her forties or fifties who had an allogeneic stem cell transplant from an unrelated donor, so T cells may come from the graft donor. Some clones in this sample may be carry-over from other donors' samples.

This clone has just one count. CDR3 in amino acids: CASSIRLVTDTQYF. CDR3 in DNA: TGTGCCAGCAGCATCCGACTAGTAACAGATACGCAGTATTTT. This sequence joins TRBV9 and TRBJ2-3; tentatively, D is TRBD2 (6 bases). This CDR3 has 14 amino acids. Germline loops: CDR1 SGDLS, CDR2 YYNGEE. V lost 4 bases and J 3 bases, leaving 12 bases between the germline ends.

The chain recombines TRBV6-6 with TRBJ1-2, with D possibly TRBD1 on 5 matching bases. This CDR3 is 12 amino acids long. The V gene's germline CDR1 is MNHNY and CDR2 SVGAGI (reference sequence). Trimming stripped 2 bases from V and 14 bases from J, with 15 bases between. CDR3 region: CASSYHNGASTF. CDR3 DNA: TGTGCCAGCAGTTACCATAACGGGGCGAGTACCTTC.

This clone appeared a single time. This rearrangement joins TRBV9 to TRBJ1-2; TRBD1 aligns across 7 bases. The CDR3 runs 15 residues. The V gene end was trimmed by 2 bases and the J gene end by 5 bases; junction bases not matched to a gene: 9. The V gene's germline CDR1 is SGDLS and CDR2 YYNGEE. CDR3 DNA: TGTGCCAGCAGCGTTGGAACTAAGGGGGCGTATGGCTACACCTTC. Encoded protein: CASSVGTKGAYGYTF.

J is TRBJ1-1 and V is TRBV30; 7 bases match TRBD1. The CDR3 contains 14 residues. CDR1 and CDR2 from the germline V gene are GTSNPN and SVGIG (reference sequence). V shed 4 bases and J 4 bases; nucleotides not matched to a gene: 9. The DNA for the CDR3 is TGTGCCTGGACCATAACAAGACAGGGCACTGAAGCTTTCTTT. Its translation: CAWTITRQGTEAFF.

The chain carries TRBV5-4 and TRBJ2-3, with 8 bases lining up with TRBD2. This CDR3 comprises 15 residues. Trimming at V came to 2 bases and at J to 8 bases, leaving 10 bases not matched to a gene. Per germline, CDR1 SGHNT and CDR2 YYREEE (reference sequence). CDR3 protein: CASSFSRGGTRTQYF. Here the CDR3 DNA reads TGTGCCAGCAGCTTTAGCCGGGGGGGTACGCGTACGCAGTATTTT.

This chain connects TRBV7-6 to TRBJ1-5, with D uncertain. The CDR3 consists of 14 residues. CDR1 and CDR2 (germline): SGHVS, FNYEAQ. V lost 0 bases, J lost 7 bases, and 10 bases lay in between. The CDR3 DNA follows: TGTGCCAGCAGCTTAGCAGGGTCGGGACAGCCCCAGCATTTT. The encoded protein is CASSLAGSGQPQHF.

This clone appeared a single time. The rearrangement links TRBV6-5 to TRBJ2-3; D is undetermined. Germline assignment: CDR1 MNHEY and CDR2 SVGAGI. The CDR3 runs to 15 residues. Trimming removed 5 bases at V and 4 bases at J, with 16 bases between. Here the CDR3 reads CASSPRWAFADTQYF. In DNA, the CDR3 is TGTGCCAGCAGTCCCCGGTGGGCCTTCGCAGATACGCAGTATTTT.

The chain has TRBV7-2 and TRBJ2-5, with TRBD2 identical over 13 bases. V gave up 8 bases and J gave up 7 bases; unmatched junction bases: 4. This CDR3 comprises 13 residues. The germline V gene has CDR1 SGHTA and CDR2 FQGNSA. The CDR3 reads CASRLAGGGTQYF. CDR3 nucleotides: TGTGCCAGCCGACTAGCGGGGGGTGGGACCCAGTACTTC.

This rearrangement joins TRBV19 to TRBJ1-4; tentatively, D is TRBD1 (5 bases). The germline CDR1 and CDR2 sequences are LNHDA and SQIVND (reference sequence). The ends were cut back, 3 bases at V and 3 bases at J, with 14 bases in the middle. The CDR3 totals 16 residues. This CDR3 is CASSIGGRQPNEKLFF. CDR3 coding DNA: TGTGCCAGTAGTATCGGCGGGAGACAGCCTAATGAAAAACTGTTTTTT.

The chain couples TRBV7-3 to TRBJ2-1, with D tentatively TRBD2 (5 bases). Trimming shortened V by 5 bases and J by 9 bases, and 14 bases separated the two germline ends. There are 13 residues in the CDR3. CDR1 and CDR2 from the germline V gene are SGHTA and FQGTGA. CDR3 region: CASSLSRGSEQFF. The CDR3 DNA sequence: TGTGCCAGCAGCCTCTCCAGAGGGAGTGAGCAGTTCTTC.

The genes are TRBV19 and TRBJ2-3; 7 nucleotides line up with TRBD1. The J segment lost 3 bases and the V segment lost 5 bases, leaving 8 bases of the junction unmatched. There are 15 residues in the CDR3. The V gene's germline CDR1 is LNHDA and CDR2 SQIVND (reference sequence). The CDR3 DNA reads TGTGCCAGTAGTCCGTACAGGGGTGGAACAGATACGCAGTATTTT. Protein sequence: CASSPYRGGTDTQYF.